A selection of T cell receptor beta chains follows, all from one sample in a study of T cell responses to AZD1222 COVID-19 vaccine. Here immunoSEQ multiplex PCR was the method, and the copy in TCRdb shows in-frame clones only, minus some. The sample has approximately 170,000 clones, approximately 88% seen once. The material sequenced was peripheral blood, taken 28 days after the second AZD1222 dose. The source is an adult who received the AZD1222 COVID-19 vaccine. Each CDR3 is given with its conserved first and last residue. D genes are given only for firm matches. Size is omitted from some rows. Given values are once, few, many or a class for expanded clones.

cdr3_nt cdr3_aa j_call clone_size v_call cdr3_length d_call
TGCGCCAGCAGCTTGGTTCCTAGCGGGGGAGGAGAGACCCAGTACTTC CASSLVPSGGGETQYF TRBJ2-5 - TRBV5-1 16 TRBD2
TGTGCCAGCTGCCGGGACAGGGGGCAGGATGAGCAGTTCTTC CASCRDRGQDEQFF TRBJ2-1 - TRBV6-5 14 TRBD1
TGTGCCAGCAGCGATTTGGGACAGTTGAACACTGAAGCTTTCTTT CASSDLGQLNTEAFF TRBJ1-1 - TRBV4-2 15 TRBD1
TGTGCCAGCAGCTTTTACGGGGGGAACAATGAGCAGTTCTTC CASSFYGGNNEQFF TRBJ2-1 - TRBV5-8 14 TRBD2
TGTGCCTGGACCGTTGGGGATACGCAGTATTTT CAWTVGDTQYF TRBJ2-3 - TRBV30 11 -
TGTGCCAGCAGCCAAGAGAATTTGGAGAACACTGAAGCTTTCTTT CASSQENLENTEAFF TRBJ1-1 - TRBV14 15 -
TGTGCCAGCAGCTTGGTAGGCAGGGGGCGAAACTATGGCTACACCTTC CASSLVGRGRNYGYTF TRBJ1-2 - TRBV5-4 16 TRBD1
TGTGCCAGCAGCCTATCCTATGGCTACACCTTC CASSLSYGYTF TRBJ1-2 - TRBV5-8 11 -
TGTGCCAGCAGCTTAAAAGGAGGCGGAGGCTACACCTTC CASSLKGGGGYTF TRBJ1-2 - TRBV7-2 13 -
TGTGCCAGTAGTCCGTCGGGTCTAGGGGCGGTTGAAAAACTGTTTTTT CASSPSGLGAVEKLFF TRBJ1-4 - TRBV19 16 -
TGTGCCAGCAGTGTGGGCGCAAGTCGAGCTTTCTTT CASSVGASRAFF TRBJ1-1 - TRBV2 12 -
TGTGCCAGCAGCCAGGGGAGTGTAGGTGGCTACACCTTC CASSQGSVGGYTF TRBJ1-2 - TRBV3-1/TRBV3-2 13 -
TGTGCCAGCAGTTACTCTTTTGGACTAGCGGCTCTCAACACCGGGGAGCTGTTTTTT CASSYSFGLAALNTGELFF TRBJ2-2 - TRBV6-2/TRBV6-3 19 TRBD2
TGTGCCTGGAGTGTACTTGAGGGGGAGGGTTATGGCTACACCTTC CAWSVLEGEGYGYTF TRBJ1-2 few TRBV30 15 -
TGTGCCAGTAGTTTCCCTCCTTCGGCAGTGAACACTGAAGCTTTCTTT CASSFPPSAVNTEAFF TRBJ1-1 few TRBV19 16 -
TGTGCCATCAGGACCCAGACAGGGCTTGGCTACACCTTC CAIRTQTGLGYTF TRBJ1-2 - TRBV10-3 13 TRBD1
TGTGCCTCCACACGGGTGGGGGCAGATACGCAGTATTTT CASTRVGADTQYF TRBJ2-3 few TRBV19 13 -
TGCGCCAGCAGCGCGTTGCCGGGACAGCTAGGAGATACGCAGTATTTT CASSALPGQLGDTQYF TRBJ2-3 - TRBV5-1 16 TRBD1
TGTGCCAGCAGCCACCTACAGGGGGTCAGAGAGACCCAGTACTTC CASSHLQGVRETQYF TRBJ2-5 - TRBV5-8 15 TRBD1
TGTGCCAGCAGCTCCCTAATCTCGGACAACAACTATGGCTACACCTTC CASSSLISDNNYGYTF TRBJ1-2 - TRBV7-9 16 -
TGTGCCAGTAGTATAGAAGGGCCAGGTTCCTACGAGCAGTACTTC CASSIEGPGSYEQYF TRBJ2-7 few TRBV19 15 -
TGTGCCAGCAGCGTAGGCCAGGGGGCTTACTACGAGCAGTACTTC CASSVGQGAYYEQYF TRBJ2-7 few TRBV9 15 TRBD1
TGTGCTTTTAGCGGGGACACAGATACGCAGTATTTT CAFSGDTDTQYF TRBJ2-3 - TRBV5-4 12 TRBD2
TGCGCCAGCAGTCACCGATTACGGGGGCGGGGGGCCAACGTCCTGACTTTC CASSHRLRGRGANVLTF TRBJ2-6 - TRBV23-1 17 -